The 6 T cell receptor beta chains presented below share a single source sample, sequenced in a study of CD8+ T cells in alopecia areata. cDNA prepared by RNA extraction and subsequent reverse transcription served as the template for sequencing. The data were produced by immunoSEQ multiplex PCR, yet TCRdb's version contains in-frame clones alone and is incomplete. The sample records about 160,000 clones, 40% to 50% being singletons. Material for sequencing was CD4+ T cells sorted from blood. Receptors originate from a human donor with alopecia areata.

The chain combines TRBV27 with TRBJ2-7; D possibly corresponds to TRBD1 (6 bases). V was trimmed by 1 base and J by 2 bases, leaving 12 bases between them. The CDR3 is made up of 15 amino acids. Germline assignment: CDR1 MNHEY and CDR2 SMNVEV (reference sequence). The CDR3 bases are TGTGCCAGCAGTTTATTCCTTGGACAGCCCTACGAGCAGTACTTC. Translating it yields CASSLFLGQPYEQYF.

The genes are TRBV19 and TRBJ2-7; 8 nucleotides line up with TRBD2. The CDR3 covers 18 residues. Unmatched junction bases numbered 18, after V lost 6 bases and J lost 2 bases. Germline V lookup: CDR1 LNHDA, CDR2 SQIVND (reference sequence). CDR3 residues: CASSTSGRLIPRAYEQYF. CDR3 nucleotide sequence: TGTGCCAGTAGCACTAGCGGACGATTGATCCCAAGAGCCTACGAGCAGTACTTC.

V usage is TRBV18 and J usage is TRBJ2-1, with D unclear. The V end was cut by 4 bases, the J end by 6 bases, with 13 bases between. Germline values: CDR1 KGHSH, CDR2 LQKENI. The CDR3 consists of 14 residues. The CDR3 nucleotides read TGTGCCAGCTCACGAACACGAATGGGCAATGAGCAGTTCTTC. Translated, it gives CASSRTRMGNEQFF.

The V gene is TRBV11-2, the J gene TRBJ2-7; D uncertain. Between the trimmed V and J ends, which lost 4 bases and 2 bases, there was a span of 9 bases. The CDR3 runs 13 residues. CDR1 SGHAT and CDR2 FQNNGV come from the germline V gene. The CDR3 here is CASSSGGPYEQYF. The DNA of the CDR3 is TGTGCCAGCAGCTCAGGTGGGCCCTACGAGCAGTACTTC. Full variable domain (missing parts from reference TRBV11-2 and TRBJ2-7): EAGVAQSPRYKIIEKRQSVAFWCNPISGHATLYWYQQILGQGPKLLIQFQNNGVVDDSQLPKDRFSAERLKGVDSTLKIQPAKLEDSAVYLCASSSGGPYEQYFGPGTRLTVT.

The genes are TRBV29-1 and TRBJ2-3; TRBD2 matches at 14 bases. The junction had 15 bases not matched to a gene; V was cut back by 3 bases and J by 4 bases. The CDR3 is 19 residues long. Germline-derived CDR1 and CDR2 are SQVTM and ANQGSEA. CDR3 protein: CSVDRRTSGRPYPPDTQYF. In nucleotides, the CDR3 is TGCAGCGTTGATCGGAGGACTAGCGGGAGGCCCTACCCTCCAGATACGCAGTATTTT.

V usage is TRBV5-6 and J usage is TRBJ2-5, with TRBD2 matching over 7 bases. Losses at the gene ends were 0 bases for V and 3 bases for J; bases not matched to a gene: 2. CDR1 SGHDT and CDR2 YYEEEE come from the germline V gene. The CDR3 is made up of 14 amino acids. The CDR3 sequence: CASSLGDYKETQYF. The CDR3 DNA is TGTGCCAGCAGCTTGGGGGACTATAAAGAGACCCAGTACTTC.